These 3 T cell receptor beta chains originate from one sample sequenced in a study of T cell responses to AZD1222 COVID-19 vaccine. The table came from immunoSEQ multiplex PCR; TCRdb's copy has only in-frame clones and leaves some out. The sample lists about 150,000 clones, under 95% occurring once. This sample comprised peripheral blood, obtained on day 0 of AZD1222 vaccination. Every receptor here comes from an adult in good health.

The V and J genes are TRBV6-5 and TRBJ2-5; D might be TRBD2 (7 bases). Germline CDR1 and CDR2: MNHEY and SVGAGI. Trimming pared 0 bases from V and 5 bases from J, leaving 13 bases between. CDR3 length: 15 amino acids. The CDR3 coding sequence is TGTGCCAGCAGTTACTCACCGGGGGGCCGTGAGACCCAGTACTTC. Its protein product is CASSYSPGGRETQYF.

This chain links TRBV27 with TRBJ2-1, with D unresolved. CDR1 and CDR2 (germline): MNHEY, SMNVEV (reference sequence). The germline V and J ends were trimmed by 5 bases and 7 bases, with 27 bases remaining between them. The CDR3 sequence is 18 residues long. DNA for the CDR3: TGTGCCAGCAGTACCATCCCCGTGGGTCGCTCCCCGAGTAATGAGCAGTTCTTC. Its protein product is CASSTIPVGRSPSNEQFF.

V gene TRBV6-5 combines with J gene TRBJ2-3; D is possibly TRBD2 (5 bases). The germline V gene encodes CDR1 MNHEY and CDR2 SVGAGI. Trimming stripped 7 bases from V and 0 bases from J, with 11 bases between. CDR3 size: 14 residues. The CDR3 spells CASNEGGSTDTQYF. The CDR3 coding sequence is TGTGCCAGCAACGAGGGCGGTAGCACAGATACGCAGTATTTT.